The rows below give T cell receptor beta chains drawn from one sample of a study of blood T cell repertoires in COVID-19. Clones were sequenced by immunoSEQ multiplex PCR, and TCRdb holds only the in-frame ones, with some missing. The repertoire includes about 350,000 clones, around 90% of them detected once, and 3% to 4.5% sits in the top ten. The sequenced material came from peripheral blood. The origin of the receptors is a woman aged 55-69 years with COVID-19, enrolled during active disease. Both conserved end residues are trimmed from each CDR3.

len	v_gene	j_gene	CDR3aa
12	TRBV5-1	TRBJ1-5	ASSFSGGQQPQH
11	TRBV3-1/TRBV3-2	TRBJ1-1	ASSAPPNTEAF
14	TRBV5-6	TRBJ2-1	ASSFMTGRRSNEQF
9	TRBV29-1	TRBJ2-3	SGQGADTQY
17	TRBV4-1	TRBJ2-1	ASSQDRVGGVPPYNEQF
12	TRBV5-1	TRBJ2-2	ASTQAGVTGELF
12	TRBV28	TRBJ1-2	ASSLTGANYGYT
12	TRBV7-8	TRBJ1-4	ASSFQGRNEKLF
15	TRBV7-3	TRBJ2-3	ASSLGIGRGVTDTQY
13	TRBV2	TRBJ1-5	ASSRSLPGGQPQH
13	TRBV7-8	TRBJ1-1	ASSLGSGLGTEAF
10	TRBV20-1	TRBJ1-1	SASPRDTEAF
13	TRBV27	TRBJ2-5	ASSQGLAGVETQY
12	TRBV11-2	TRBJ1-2	ASSLVRFGDGYT
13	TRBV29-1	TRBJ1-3	SPTLLRESGNTIY
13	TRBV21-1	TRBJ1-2	ASSKRIRGLYGYT
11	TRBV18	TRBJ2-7	ASSQESSYEQY
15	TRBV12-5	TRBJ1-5	ASGDRWGDPNNQPQH
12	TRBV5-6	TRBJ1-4	ASSQGQFNEKLF
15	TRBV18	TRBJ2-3	ASSPPGLAGGTDTQY
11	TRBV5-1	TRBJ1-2	ASSLVQGVGYT
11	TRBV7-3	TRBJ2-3	ASSRDYTDTQY
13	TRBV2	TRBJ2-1	ASSPQRGANNEQF
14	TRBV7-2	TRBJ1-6	ASSYGTVYYNSPLH
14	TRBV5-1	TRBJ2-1	ASSFFGRGGYNEQF
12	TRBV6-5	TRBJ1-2	ASRSTGETYGYT
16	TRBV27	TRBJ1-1	ASSLRLGTGGRGTEAF
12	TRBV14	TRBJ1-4	ASSPGQGHEKLF
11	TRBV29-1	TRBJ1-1	SVERPETERAF
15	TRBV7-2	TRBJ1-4	ASSQKFQGALNEKLF
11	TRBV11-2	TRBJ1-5	ASSLVRAGPQH
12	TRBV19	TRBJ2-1	ASKDEGRWNEQF
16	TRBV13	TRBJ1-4	ASSLAGQGILGEEKLF
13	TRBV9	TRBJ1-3	ASRWGVFSGNTIY
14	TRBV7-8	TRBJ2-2	ASSSRTSGNTGELF
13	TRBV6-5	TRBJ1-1	ASGPPGGARIEAF
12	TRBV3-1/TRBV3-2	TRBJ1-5	ASSQGQFNQPQH
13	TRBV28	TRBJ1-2	ASSSQTGLLYGYT
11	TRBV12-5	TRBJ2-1	ASGLDRVAEQF
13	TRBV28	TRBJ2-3	ASSPLGGPTDTQY
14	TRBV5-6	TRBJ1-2	ASTLEGQSHLNGYT
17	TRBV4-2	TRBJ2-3	ASSQAGTSGGVSTDTQY
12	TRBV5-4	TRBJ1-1	ASSLKGRWTEAF
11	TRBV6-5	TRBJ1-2	ASSYSRGGGYT
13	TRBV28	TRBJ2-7	ASTPQPTGAYEQY
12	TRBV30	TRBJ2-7	AWRNRDRGHEQY
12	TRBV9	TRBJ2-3	ASSVKQGTDTQY
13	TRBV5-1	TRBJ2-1	ASSLGQFTNNEQF